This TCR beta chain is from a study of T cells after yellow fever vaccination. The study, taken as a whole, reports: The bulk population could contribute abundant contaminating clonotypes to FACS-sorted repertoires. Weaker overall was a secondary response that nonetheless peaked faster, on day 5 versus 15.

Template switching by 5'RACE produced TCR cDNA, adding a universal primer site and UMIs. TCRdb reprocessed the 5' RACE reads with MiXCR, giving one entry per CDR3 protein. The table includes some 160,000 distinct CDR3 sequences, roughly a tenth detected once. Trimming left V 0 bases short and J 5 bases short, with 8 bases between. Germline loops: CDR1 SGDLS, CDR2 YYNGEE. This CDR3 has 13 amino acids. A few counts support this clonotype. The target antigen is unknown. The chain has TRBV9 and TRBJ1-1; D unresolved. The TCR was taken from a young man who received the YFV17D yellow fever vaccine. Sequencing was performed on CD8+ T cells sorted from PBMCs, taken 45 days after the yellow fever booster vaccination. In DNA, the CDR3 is TGTGCCAGCAGCGTAGAGGGAGGTACTGAAGCTTTCTTT. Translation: CASSVEGGTEAFF.